The 19 T cell receptor beta chains given below trace back to one sample, sequenced in a study of OX40 agonist ivuxolimab in advanced cancers. The protocol was immunoSEQ multiplex PCR, while the TCRdb copy is restricted to in-frame clones and leaves out a portion. The sample lists just over 35,000 clones, 76% seen once, with under 25% in the top ten. The source was CD4+ or CD8+ T cells sorted from blood, collected in a trial of the OX40 agonist ivuxolimab. Receptors were obtained from an adult with an advanced solid tumor such as melanoma, head and neck, liver or kidney cancer.

The J gene is TRBJ1-1, the V gene TRBV6-1; 8 nucleotides align to TRBD1. This CDR3 contains 12 residues. With 9 bases clipped from V and 5 bases from J, the junction kept 5 bases outside the gene matches. Germline CDR1 MNHNS, CDR2 SASEGT. As DNA, the CDR3 is TGTGCCAGTACAGGGGGGAGTACTGAAGCTTTCTTT. Its translation is CASTGGSTEAFF.

The table lists this clone with a few counts. The chain joins TRBV7-2 to TRBJ2-1, with no clear D. Trimming shortened V by 4 bases and J by 2 bases, and 9 bases separated the two germline ends. From germline, CDR1 is SGHTA and CDR2 FQGNSA. The CDR3 sequence is 14 residues long. The CDR3 here is CASSWHGAYNEQFF. The DNA for the CDR3 is TGTGCCAGCAGCTGGCATGGAGCCTACAATGAGCAGTTCTTC. Variable domain in full (rest from reference TRBV7-2 and TRBJ2-1): GAGVSQSPSNKVTEKGKDVELRCDPISGHTALYWYRQSLGQGLEFLIYFQGNSAPDKSGLPSDRFSAERTGGSVSTLTIQRTQQEDSAVYLCASSWHGAYNEQFFGPGTRLTVL.

This clone was detected only once. The V and J genes are TRBV6-5 and TRBJ1-6; D is ambiguous. Germline V gene sequence: CDR1 MNHEY, CDR2 SVGAGI. The V and J ends lost 2 bases and 7 bases respectively, with 12 bases between them. The CDR3 contains 15 residues. CDR3 bases: TGTGCCAGCAGTTACCCCTTCGGGTACAATTCACCCCTCCACTTT. This codes for CASSYPFGYNSPLHF.

The chain links TRBV7-9 to TRBJ1-2; D may be TRBD1 (5 bases). Trimming left V 3 bases short and J 8 bases short, with 10 bases between. The germline gives CDR1 SEHNR, CDR2 FQNEAQ (reference sequence). The CDR3 contains 12 residues. CDR3 nucleotide sequence: TGTGCCAGCAGCTTGGCAAGGGACGGCTACACCTTC. This sequence encodes CASSLARDGYTF.

V gene TRBV11-1 combines with J gene TRBJ2-1; no clear D. The CDR3 loop spans 13 amino acids. V was trimmed by 1 base and J by 5 bases, leaving 6 bases between them. The germline V gene encodes CDR1 SGHAT and CDR2 FQDESV (reference sequence). The CDR3 DNA follows: TGTGCCAGCAGCTTAGGGCTCAACAATGAGCAGTTCTTC. This sequence encodes CASSLGLNNEQFF.

This clone was detected only a few times. The rearrangement uses TRBV18 and TRBJ1-2; D ambiguous. V was trimmed by 5 bases and J by 5 bases, leaving 9 bases between them. This CDR3 comprises 12 residues. Germline assignment: CDR1 KGHSH and CDR2 LQKENI. CDR3 DNA: TGTGCCAGCTCAGGGTTCAAGTATGGCTACACCTTC. Translation gives CASSGFKYGYTF.

This clone came up a few times. This rearrangement joins TRBV5-2 to TRBJ1-1. TRBV5-2 is recorded as a pseudogene. CDR3 length: 12 amino acids. The CDR3 coding sequence is TGTGCCAGCAGCTTAGTGGTCACTGAAGCTTTCTTT. Protein product: CASSLVVTEAFF.

The chain combines TRBV19 with TRBJ1-1, with a possible D match to TRBD1 (5 bases). This CDR3 region has 15 residues. V lost 2 bases and J lost 0, with 10 bases in between. Looked up from germline, CDR1 is LNHDA and CDR2 is SQIVND (reference sequence). CDR3 amino acids: CASSINRWMNTEAFF. CDR3 DNA: TGTGCCAGTAGTATAAACAGGTGGATGAACACTGAAGCTTTCTTT.

V usage is TRBV7-2 and J usage is TRBJ2-1; the D gene is possibly TRBD2 (5 bases). There are 14 residues in the CDR3. Germline V gene sequence: CDR1 SGHTA, CDR2 FQGNSA. Trimming left V 5 bases short and J 8 bases short, with 16 bases between. CDR3 amino acids: CASSRGSVRHEQFF. The DNA for the CDR3 is TGTGCCAGCAGCCGGGGATCCGTAAGGCATGAGCAGTTCTTC.

This rearrangement joins TRBV27 to TRBJ1-6; the D gene is possibly TRBD1 (5 bases). The germline CDR1 and CDR2 sequences are MNHEY and SMNVEV (reference sequence). The CDR3 spans 18 residues. Trimming stripped 0 bases from V and 5 bases from J, with 17 bases between. CDR3 residues: CASSLSTGTDTDNSPLHF. In DNA, the CDR3 is TGTGCCAGCAGTTTATCGACCGGGACCGATACGGATAATTCACCCCTCCACTTT.

The genes are TRBV15 and TRBJ2-7, with 9 positions matching TRBD1. This CDR3 has 13 amino acids. The J segment lost 3 bases and the V segment lost 5 bases, leaving 2 bases of the junction unmatched. The V gene's germline CDR1 is LNHNV and CDR2 YYDKDF (reference sequence). In DNA form, the CDR3 reads TGTGCCACCAGCTCGGGACAGGGCTACGAGCAGTACTTC. This gives the protein CATSSGQGYEQYF.

J is TRBJ1-6 and V is TRBV27; D remains ambiguous. V lost 4 bases to trimming and J lost 5 bases, with 9 bases between them. Germline CDR1 is MNHEY and CDR2 is SMNVEV (reference sequence). The length of the CDR3 is 14 residues. Here the CDR3 reads CASSYAGNNSPLHF. The CDR3, as DNA: TGTGCCAGCAGTTACGCGGGCAATAATTCACCCCTCCACTTT.

The chain links TRBV2 to TRBJ2-2; 9 bases are shared with TRBD1. V lost 3 bases and J lost 4; bases outside the gene matches: 3. In germline, CDR1 is SNHLY, CDR2 FYNNEI. The CDR3 spans 15 residues. The CDR3 DNA reads as TGTGCCAGCAGTGAGTGGACAGGGGCCACCGGGGAGCTGTTTTTT. Translating gives CASSEWTGATGELFF.

The rearrangement links TRBV21-1 to TRBJ2-7; the table's D call, TRBD1, was not checked against the DNA. TRBV21-1 is a recognized pseudogene. The CDR3 consists of 17 residues. CDR3 protein: CASSLFFPGTEDYEQYV. CDR3 coding DNA: TGTGCCAGCAGCCTTTTCTTTCCCGGGACAGAAGACTACGAGCAGTACGTC.

In its sample, this clone is medium-sized. V gene TRBV7-9 combines with J gene TRBJ1-6; no definite D call. Trimming left V 5 bases short and J 7 bases short, with 15 bases between. Germline CDR1 is SEHNR and CDR2 is FQNEAQ (reference sequence). The CDR3 is 15 residues long. Here the CDR3 reads CASSATGSTNSPLHF. The CDR3 nucleotides are TGTGCCAGCAGCGCTACGGGATCCACGAATTCACCCCTCCACTTT. The variable domain in full, with the rest retrieved from reference TRBV7-9 and TRBJ1-6, is DTGVSQNPRHKITKRGQNVTFRCDPISEHNRLYWYRQTLGQGPEFLTYFQNEAQLEKSRLLSDRFSAERPKGSFSTLEIQRTEQGDSAMYLCASSATGSTNSPLHFGNGTRLTVT.

The rearrangement joins TRBV30 to TRBJ1-6; tentatively, D is TRBD1 (6 bases). Trimming shortened V by 1 base and J by 6 bases, and 10 bases separated the two germline ends. Germline CDR1 and CDR2: GTSNPN and SVGIG (reference sequence). This CDR3 spans 14 amino acids. The CDR3 nucleotides are TGTGCCTGGAGTGAGGGGGGGCCTAATTCACCCCTCCACTTT. It is translated as CAWSEGGPNSPLHF.

CDR3 in DNA: TGTGCCAGCAGTGACCACAGGGGGAGGACAGATACGCAGTATTTT. It translates to CASSDHRGRTDTQYF. V and J are TRBV25-1 and TRBJ2-3; TRBD1 aligns across 8 bases. The germline gives CDR1 MGHDK, CDR2 SYGVNS. J lost 3 bases, V lost 3 bases, and 5 bases had no gene match. This CDR3 spans 15 amino acids. The full variable domain, completed using reference TRBV25-1 and TRBJ2-3, is EADIYQTPRYLVIGTGKKITLECSQTMGHDKMYWYQQDPGMELHLIHYSYGVNSTEKGDLSSESTVSRIRTEHFPLTLESARPSHTSQYLCASSDHRGRTDTQYFGPGTRLTVL.

This clone was recorded once. The chain uses TRBV28 and TRBJ1-1; 9 bases fit TRBD1. Unmatched junction bases numbered 3, after V lost 3 bases and J lost 4 bases. Germline V gene sequence: CDR1 MDHEN, CDR2 SYDVKM. CDR3 length: 14 amino acids. The CDR3 DNA is TGTGCCAGCAGTTTGACAGGGGGGAGCACTGAAGCTTTCTTT. It yields the protein CASSLTGGSTEAFF.

The chain couples TRBV6-6 to TRBJ1-6; TRBD1 agrees at 10 bases. Germline CDR1 is MNHNY and CDR2 is SVGAGI (reference sequence). This CDR3 is built from 15 residues. The V gene end was trimmed by 2 bases and the J gene end by 10 bases; junction bases not matched to a gene: 5. The DNA of the CDR3 is TGTGCCAGCAGTTACCTCGGGACAGGGGAATCACCCCTCCACTTT. Protein sequence: CASSYLGTGESPLHF.